The present entry profiles one T cell receptor beta chain with its context. The data derive from a study of shared clonotypes between healthy human individuals. Deep level was the assay's run setting. Clones were read by immunoSEQ multiplex PCR, and TCRdb kept only the in-frame ones, dropping some. The sample lists more than 1,200,000 clones; approximately 98.5% were seen once. This CDR3 has 14 amino acids. The germline V gene has CDR1 MNHEY and CDR2 SVGAGI. The V gene lost 4 bases and the J gene lost 5 bases, with 14 bases spanning the gap. The receptor was isolated from a man aged 25 to 40 in good health. V gene TRBV6-5 combines with J gene TRBJ1-2, with TRBD1 as a possible D gene (6 bases). Sequences were obtained from naive CD4+ T cells sorted from blood. Documented subset: CD45RA+ positively selected. The CDR3 nucleotides are TGTGCCAGCAGTTTGGGGGGGCAGTATTATGGCTACACCTTC. This codes for CASSLGGQYYGYTF.